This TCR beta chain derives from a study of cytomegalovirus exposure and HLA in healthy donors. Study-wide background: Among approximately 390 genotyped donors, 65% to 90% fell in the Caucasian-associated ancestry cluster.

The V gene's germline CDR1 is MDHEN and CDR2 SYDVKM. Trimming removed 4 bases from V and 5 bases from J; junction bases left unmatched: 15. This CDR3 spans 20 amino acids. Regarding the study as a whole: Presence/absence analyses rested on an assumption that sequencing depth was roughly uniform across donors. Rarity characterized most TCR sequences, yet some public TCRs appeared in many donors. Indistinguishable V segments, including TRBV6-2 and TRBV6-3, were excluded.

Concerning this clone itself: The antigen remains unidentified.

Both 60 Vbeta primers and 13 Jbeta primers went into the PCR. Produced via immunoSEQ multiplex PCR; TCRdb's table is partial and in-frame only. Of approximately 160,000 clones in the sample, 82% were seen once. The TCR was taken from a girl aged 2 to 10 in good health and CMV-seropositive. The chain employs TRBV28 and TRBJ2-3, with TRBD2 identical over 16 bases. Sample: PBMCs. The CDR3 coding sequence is TGTGCCAGCAGTTCCCCTCCCGGGACTAGCGGGAGGGACATAGGAGATACGCAGTATTTT. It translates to CASSSPPGTSGRDIGDTQYF.